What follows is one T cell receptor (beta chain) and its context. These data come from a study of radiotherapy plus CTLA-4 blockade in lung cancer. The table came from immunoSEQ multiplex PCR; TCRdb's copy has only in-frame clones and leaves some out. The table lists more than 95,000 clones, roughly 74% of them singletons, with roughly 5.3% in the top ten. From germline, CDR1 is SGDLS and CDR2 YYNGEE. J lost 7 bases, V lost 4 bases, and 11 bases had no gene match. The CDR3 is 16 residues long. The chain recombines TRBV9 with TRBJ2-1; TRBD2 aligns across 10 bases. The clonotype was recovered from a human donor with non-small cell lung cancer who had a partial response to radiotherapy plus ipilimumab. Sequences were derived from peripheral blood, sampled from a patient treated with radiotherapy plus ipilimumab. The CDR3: CASSPRLAGVHNEQFF. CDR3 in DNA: TGTGCCAGCAGCCCTCGGCTAGCGGGAGTACATAATGAGCAGTTCTTC. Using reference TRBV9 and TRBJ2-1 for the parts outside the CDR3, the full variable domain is DSGVTQTPKHLITATGQRVTLRCSPRSGDLSVYWYQQSLDQGLQFLIQYYNGEERAKGNILERFSAQQFPDLHSELNLSSLELGDSALYFCASSPRLAGVHNEQFFGPGTRLTVL.